The rows below give T cell receptor beta chains drawn from one sample of a study of T cells in Graves' hyperthyroidism and ophthalmopathy. Using its own MiXCR run on the multiplex PCR reads, TCRdb lists one record per CDR3 protein. The data contain around 350,000 distinct CDR3 sequences, over 15% of them singletons. The sample taken for sequencing was blood. Source of these receptors: a woman aged 18-29 years with Graves' hyperthyroidism. The CDR3 runs from the conserved cysteine through the conserved F or W. The D gene is left open where the match is weak. Clone size is given for some rows only: seen once, a few or many times, or a class if the clone is expanded.

J gene,V gene,D gene,clone size,CDR3 protein
TRBJ1-5,TRBV6-1,.,many,CASSPEGDLHQPQHF
TRBJ2-7,TRBV15,TRBD1,many,CASTGTGGWGEQYF
TRBJ1-6,TRBV6-1,.,.,CASRTLQQGGGNSPLHF
TRBJ2-6,TRBV6-2/TRBV6-3,TRBD1,many,CASSYPGQFFSGANVLTF
TRBJ1-2,TRBV20-1,TRBD1,few,CSARDRATGTGAYGYTF
TRBJ1-2,TRBV12-3/TRBV12-4,TRBD1,many,CASSLGQGARHTF
TRBJ2-7,TRBV2,.,many,CASSGPSIEQYF
TRBJ1-1,TRBV6-1,.,.,CASRSNMGRVVAEAFF
TRBJ2-2,TRBV2,.,.,CASSPLGVLAGELFF
TRBJ1-1,TRBV19,.,.,CASSISNSQGIPEAFF
TRBJ1-2,TRBV2,TRBD1,few,CASRETTGGWMDGYTF
TRBJ1-1,TRBV29-1,TRBD1,many,CSGGLTGKNTEAFF
TRBJ1-2,TRBV15,.,many,CATSRDFDYGYTF
TRBJ1-2,TRBV20-1,.,.,CSAISGPQGVRGYTF
TRBJ1-3,TRBV12-3/TRBV12-4,.,many,CASIRWGGADTIYF
TRBJ2-5,TRBV5-1,.,many,CASSLAGPNQETQYF
TRBJ2-2,TRBV11-2,.,few,CASSTLGGFPYTGELFF
TRBJ2-5,TRBV2,.,many,CASSAGTGRTQYF
TRBJ1-3,TRBV14,.,many,CASSQKTRATIYF
TRBJ1-2,TRBV4-2,.,many,CASSNGQNNYGYTF
TRBJ2-5,TRBV2,TRBD1,many,CASRDTGALSIQETQYF
TRBJ2-2,TRBV11-3,.,.,CASSSDTYPGELFF
TRBJ1-2,TRBV29-1,.,many,CSVETGGYTF
TRBJ2-6,TRBV6-1,.,many,CASRTLSSGANVLTF
TRBJ1-5,TRBV19,TRBD1,many,CASTGTGRYQPQHF
TRBJ2-5,TRBV11-1,TRBD1,many,CASSSDSGQGLAQYF
TRBJ1-1,TRBV20-1,.,few,CSARPLAGKSMNTEAFF
TRBJ2-2,TRBV20-1,TRBD2,.,CSASRTSGVSTGELFF
TRBJ1-4,TRBV24-1,.,many,CATSNPNEKLFF
TRBJ1-5,TRBV12-3/TRBV12-4,TRBD1,many,CASSLGDSDNQPQHF
TRBJ1-5,TRBV28,TRBD1,many,CASSYWPGQGADQPQHF
TRBJ1-5,TRBV6-2/TRBV6-3,.,many,CASTGERKDSNQPQHF
TRBJ1-2,TRBV5-1,.,few,CASSLKSSGTFNYGYTF
TRBJ1-2,TRBV6-1,.,many,CASSSNGYTF
TRBJ1-1,TRBV7-9,.,many,CASSFGRKRAFF
TRBJ1-2,TRBV29-1,.,.,CSVEGNLHGYTF
TRBJ2-5,TRBV4-1,TRBD2,many,CASSPNSGGRQETQYF
TRBJ2-7,TRBV20-1,.,many,CSASVPQRSSYEQYF
TRBJ2-7,TRBV12-3/TRBV12-4,TRBD1,.,CASVDRGDEQYF
TRBJ2-7,TRBV4-1,.,many,CASSQMDRYWGYEQYF
TRBJ1-6,TRBV28,.,many,CASSQKASPLHF
TRBJ1-2,TRBV5-1,.,many,CASSPGWSYGYTF
TRBJ2-7,TRBV30,TRBD1,many,CAWMDRGSSYEQYF
TRBJ1-2,TRBV5-1,.,many,CASSWGYGYTF